The present T cell receptor (beta chain) was sequenced within a study of radiation and T cells in renal cell carcinoma. Notes on the study in general: Top tumor clonotypes rose in blood 2 weeks post-radiation, then contracted.

Trimming cost V 4 bases and J 6 bases, with 15 bases left between them. This CDR3 region has 13 residues. Germline CDR1 is GTSNPN and CDR2 is SVGIG (reference sequence). Time point denoted: blood 2 weeks post-SBRT. The treatment is: 15 Gy SBRT to primary tumor, nephrectomy 4 weeks later. The tumor was a clear cell renal cell carcinoma. On this clone itself: Its antigen is currently unknown.

TCRdb's copy holds only in-frame clones and misses some; the assay was immunoSEQ multiplex PCR. Here the sample spans approximately 49,000 clones, about 80% being singletons. This sequence originates from a woman between 65 and 79 years old with renal cell carcinoma. The chain couples TRBV30 to TRBJ1-2, with D unresolved. The sample was blood, taken from a patient whose treatment included radiotherapy and nephrectomy. The CDR3 spells CAWTKLGRHGYTF. DNA for the CDR3: TGTGCCTGGACCAAACTTGGGCGGCATGGCTACACCTTC.